A selection of T cell receptor beta chains follows, all from one sample in a study of graft-versus-host responses after intestinal transplantation. The repertoire was sequenced with immunoSEQ multiplex PCR; TCRdb's copy has only in-frame clones and lacks some. The data contain 100,000 or so clones, 80% to 95% of them singletons. These receptors have no identified antigens. This material consisted of unstimulated CD4+ T cells sorted from spleen or lymph node cells, taken before intestinal transplant. All receptors come from a human donor who received an intestinal transplant. Each CDR3 is given with its conserved first and last residue. D genes are given only for firm matches.

CDR3aa,CDR3nt,d_gene,v_gene,j_gene
CASSPKGRNSPLHF,TGTGCCAGCAGTCCAAAGGGGCGAAATTCACCCCTCCACTTT,.,TRBV9,TRBJ1-6
CASSHGGAGGDTQYF,TGCGCCAGCAGCCACGGAGGAGCGGGAGGAGATACGCAGTATTTT,TRBD2,TRBV5-1,TRBJ2-3
CASTSPPGNSPLHF,TGTGCCAGCACCTCCCCCCCGGGGAATTCACCCCTCCACTTT,.,TRBV9,TRBJ1-6
CASRGSSSYEQYF,TGTGCCAGTCGAGGGTCGAGCTCCTACGAGCAGTACTTC,.,TRBV18,TRBJ2-7
CAIRTSGSQGEQYF,TGTGCCATCAGGACTAGCGGGAGTCAGGGCGAGCAGTACTTC,TRBD2,TRBV6-6,TRBJ2-7
CAWSHPGRTGPYGYTF,TGTGCCTGGAGCCACCCAGGGAGGACAGGGCCCTATGGCTACACCTTC,TRBD1,TRBV30,TRBJ1-2
CASSPGLVSYEQYF,TGTGCCAGCAGCCCGGGACTAGTTAGCTACGAGCAGTACTTC,TRBD2,TRBV5-4,TRBJ2-7
CASSVGLAGVYNEQFF,TGTGCCAGCAGCGTAGGACTAGCGGGGGTATACAATGAGCAGTTCTTC,TRBD2,TRBV9,TRBJ2-1
CASSSYRGRDQPQHF,TGTGCCAGCAGCTCATACAGGGGCCGCGACCAGCCCCAGCATTTT,TRBD1,TRBV5-6,TRBJ1-5
CATSMSGVASGYNEQFF,TGTGCCACCAGCATGAGCGGTGTGGCTAGCGGGTACAATGAGCAGTTCTTC,TRBD2,TRBV15,TRBJ2-1